This TCR beta chain emerged from a study of Graves' ophthalmopathy and Graves' hyperthyroidism. Study background: At initial diagnosis, peripheral blood was obtained, and this preceded any treatment.

The V gene's germline CDR1 is MRHNA and CDR2 SNTAGT. Trimming took 3 bases from V and 4 from J; bases not matched to a gene: 8. The CDR3 sequence is 15 residues long. Amplification from RNA transcripts yielded the TCR beta CDR3 regions. HTBI primers were employed in first-round RT-PCR, then a second-round multiplex PCR followed. Each CDR3 protein gets one entry after TCRdb re-called the multiplex PCR reads with MiXCR. The sample has some 200,000 distinct CDR3 sequences; less than 30% are singletons. Those donors who had ophthalmopathy presented with moderate-to-severe activity, a CAS of ≥3, a NOSPECS of ≥4 and a duration under 3 months. Physicians reached a diagnosis by relying on clinical symptoms, serum thyroxine, TRAb, thyroid ultrasound and orbital computed tomography.

Specimen: peripheral blood. V usage is TRBV6-4 and J usage is TRBJ2-7; 8 bases fit TRBD1. The TCR originated in a man aged 50-60 years with Graves' ophthalmopathy. CDR3: CASSERTGLGYEQYF. The CDR3 DNA follows: TGTGCCAGCAGTGAGAGGACAGGGTTGGGGTACGAGCAGTACTTC.